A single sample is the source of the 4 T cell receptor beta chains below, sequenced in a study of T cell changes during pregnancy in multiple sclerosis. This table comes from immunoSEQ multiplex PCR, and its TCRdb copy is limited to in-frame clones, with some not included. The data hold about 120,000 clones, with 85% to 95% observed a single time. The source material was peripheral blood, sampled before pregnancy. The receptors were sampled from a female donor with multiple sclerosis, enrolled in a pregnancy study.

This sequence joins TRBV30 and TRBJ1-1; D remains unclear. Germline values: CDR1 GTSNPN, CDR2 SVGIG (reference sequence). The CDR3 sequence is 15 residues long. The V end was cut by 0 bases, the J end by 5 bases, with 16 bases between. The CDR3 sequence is CAWSVPETRRTEAFF. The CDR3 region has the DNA TGTGCCTGGAGTGTTCCCGAGACGAGGAGGACTGAAGCTTTCTTT.

The DNA of the CDR3 is TGTGCCAGCAGCGGGACTAGCGGGAGGGCCTTGGGTGAGCAGTTCTTC. Its translation: CASSGTSGRALGEQFF. The chain carries TRBV7-9 and TRBJ2-1; TRBD2 matches at 16 bases. The CDR3 sequence is 16 residues long. The trim removed 5 bases at V and 9 bases at J, leaving 7 bases unmatched. The germline V gene has CDR1 SEHNR and CDR2 FQNEAQ (reference sequence).

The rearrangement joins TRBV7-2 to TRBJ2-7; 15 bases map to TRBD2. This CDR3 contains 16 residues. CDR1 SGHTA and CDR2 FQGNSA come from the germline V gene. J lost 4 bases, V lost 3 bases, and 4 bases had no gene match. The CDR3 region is CASSFGLAGGQYEQYF. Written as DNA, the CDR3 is TGTGCCAGCAGCTTCGGACTAGCGGGGGGGCAGTACGAGCAGTACTTC.

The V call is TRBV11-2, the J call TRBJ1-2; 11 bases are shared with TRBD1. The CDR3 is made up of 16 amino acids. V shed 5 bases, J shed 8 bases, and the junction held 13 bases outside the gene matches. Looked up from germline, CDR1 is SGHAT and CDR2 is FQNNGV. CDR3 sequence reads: CASSLGQGARRGGYTF. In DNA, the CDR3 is TGTGCCAGCAGCCTAGGACAGGGGGCCCGTCGGGGAGGCTACACCTTC.